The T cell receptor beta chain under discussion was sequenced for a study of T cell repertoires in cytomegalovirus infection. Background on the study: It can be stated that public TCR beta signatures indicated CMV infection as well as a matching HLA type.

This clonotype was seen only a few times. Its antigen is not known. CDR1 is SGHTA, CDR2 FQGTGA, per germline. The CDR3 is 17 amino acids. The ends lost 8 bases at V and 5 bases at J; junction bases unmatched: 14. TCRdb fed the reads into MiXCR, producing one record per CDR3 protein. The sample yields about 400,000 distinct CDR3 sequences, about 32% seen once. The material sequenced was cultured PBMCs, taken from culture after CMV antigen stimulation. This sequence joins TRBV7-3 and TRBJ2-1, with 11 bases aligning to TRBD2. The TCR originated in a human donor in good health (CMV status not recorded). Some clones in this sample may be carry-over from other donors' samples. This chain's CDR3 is CASGLTGGLAANNEQFF. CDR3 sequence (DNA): TGTGCCAGCGGATTAACAGGGGGACTAGCGGCCAACAATGAGCAGTTCTTC.